This passage covers 12 T cell receptor beta chains from one sample sequenced in a study of a mutant IDH1 vaccine in newly diagnosed glioma. Method: immunoSEQ multiplex PCR; TCRdb's copy keeps in-frame clones and lacks some. The sample consists of around 40,000 clones, roughly 80% of them appearing once. For these receptors, no antigen is known. The time point denotes: week 23, last vaccination. All doses held 300 ug of mutant IDH1 20-mer peptide, with topical imiquimod. Sequenced material: PBMCs, taken from a glioma patient whose treatment included an IDH1 peptide vaccine. The receptors were gathered from a man in his fifties or sixties with glioma.

This clone was detected a few times. The gene calls are TRBV11-2 and TRBJ2-3; D gene unclear. This CDR3 has 14 residues. Germline CDR1 SGHAT, CDR2 FQNNGV. The germline V and J ends were trimmed by 2 bases and 1 base, with 7 bases remaining between them. In DNA form, the CDR3 reads TGTGCCAGCAGCTTATTTACAGGCACAGATACGCAGTATTTT. Protein product: CASSLFTGTDTQYF.

J is TRBJ1-1 and V is TRBV10-3; D not certain. From germline, CDR1 is ENHRY and CDR2 SYGVKD. This CDR3 region has 12 residues. The V end was cut by 11 bases, the J end by 8 bases, with 18 bases between. CDR3 coding DNA: TGTGCCCTCCGGACGGAATTGGGCGAAGCTTTCTTT. Protein sequence: CALRTELGEAFF.

V usage is TRBV27 and J usage is TRBJ2-1, with a tentative D call TRBD1 (6 bases). This CDR3 spans 14 amino acids. Germline V gene data show CDR1 as MNHEY and CDR2 as SMNVEV (reference sequence). Trimming stripped 5 bases from V and 9 bases from J, with 17 bases between. The CDR3 loop reads CASSRDIGWGEQFF. CDR3 DNA sequence: TGTGCCAGCAGTAGGGACATCGGTTGGGGTGAGCAGTTCTTC.

CDR3 sequence reads: CASSPTLFGANVLTF. The CDR3 bases are TGTGCCAGCAGCCCAACATTGTTTGGGGCCAACGTCCTGACTTTC. The rearrangement uses TRBV9 and TRBJ2-6; no clear D gene. V lost 4 bases to trimming and J lost 3 bases, with 11 bases between them. The CDR3 is 15 amino acids. Germline loops: CDR1 SGDLS, CDR2 YYNGEE.

This clone was counted between two and nine times. J is TRBJ1-1 and V is TRBV10-2; D might be TRBD1 (6 bases). The CDR3 is 12 residues long. Germline V gives CDR1 WSHSY, CDR2 SAAADI. V was cut by 5 bases and J by 8 bases, with 12 bases left in between. The DNA of the CDR3 is TGCGCCAGCAGTCTTTTAGACAGGGAAGCTTTCTTT. Translating it yields CASSLLDREAFF.

In DNA, the CDR3 is TGTGCCAGCAGCCCAAAGGGGACAGGGGGCATTTTCGGCTATGGCTACACCTTC. This gives the protein CASSPKGTGGIFGYGYTF. The chain carries TRBV7-2 and TRBJ1-2; 12 bases are shared with TRBD1. Germline V CDR1 and CDR2: SGHTA, FQGNSA. The J segment lost 4 bases and the V segment lost 5 bases, leaving 14 bases of the junction unmatched. This CDR3 spans 18 amino acids.

The chain uses TRBV4-3 and TRBJ2-2, with D perhaps given as TRBD1 or TRBD2 (5 bases each). This CDR3 contains 16 residues. The V end lost 0 bases, the J end lost 7 bases, and 15 bases lay between the germline ends. Germline V lookup: CDR1 LGHNA, CDR2 YSLEER. CDR3 nucleotides: TGCGCCAGCAGCCAAGAGACGGGGCGCGGGCGCGGGGAGCTGTTTTTT. This encodes CASSQETGRGRGELFF.

The J gene is TRBJ1-5, the V gene TRBV30, with 7 bases aligning to TRBD1. Germline loops: CDR1 GTSNPN, CDR2 SVGIG (reference sequence). The CDR3 is made up of 13 amino acids. V trimming: 0 bases; J trimming: 7 bases; junction bases outside the gene matches: 3. The CDR3 is CAWSVTGDQPQHF. Written as DNA, the CDR3 is TGTGCCTGGAGTGTAACAGGGGACCAGCCCCAGCATTTT. Variable domain in full (rest from reference TRBV30 and TRBJ1-5): SQTIHQWPATLVQPVGSPLSLECTVEGTSNPNLYWYRQAAGRGLQLLFYSVGIGQISSEVPQNLSASRPQDRQFILSSKKLLLSDSGFYLCAWSVTGDQPQHFGDGTRLSIL.

Only a few counts were recorded for this clone. V is TRBV7-9 and J is TRBJ2-1; a possible D gene is TRBD2 (7 bases). V gave up 3 bases and J gave up 4 bases, with 13 bases separating them. The CDR3 totals 15 residues. In germline, CDR1 is SEHNR, CDR2 FQNEAQ (reference sequence). The CDR3 sequence: CASSFGGLGYNEQFF. The CDR3 coding sequence is TGTGCCAGCAGCTTCGGGGGGCTAGGGTACAATGAGCAGTTCTTC.

The chain carries TRBV7-3 and TRBJ1-4; 9 positions agree with TRBD1. Germline V gene sequence: CDR1 SGHTA, CDR2 FQGTGA. CDR3 size: 15 residues. V gave up 5 bases and J gave up 7 bases; unmatched junction bases: 8. The DNA of the CDR3 is TGTGCCAGCAGCCCTACAGGGGGCAAACTTGAAAAACTGTTTTTT. It codes for CASSPTGGKLEKLFF.

The genes are TRBV5-6 and TRBJ1-4, with 8 bases lining up with TRBD1. This CDR3 spans 15 amino acids. Germline CDR1 and CDR2: SGHDT and YYEEEE. The V segment lost 4 bases and the J segment 7 bases; nucleotides outside the gene matches: 9. CDR3 nucleotides: TGTGCCAGCAGCGCCCCGGGACAGGAGGGTGAAAAACTGTTTTTT. Its translation is CASSAPGQEGEKLFF.

V and J are TRBV7-9 and TRBJ2-1, with D possibly matching TRBD1 (6 bases). V was cut by 5 bases and J by 10 bases, with 15 bases left in between. Germline lookup yields CDR1 SEHNR and CDR2 FQNEAQ (reference sequence). This CDR3 has 13 residues. CDR3 sequence: CASSRILDREQFF. The CDR3 coding sequence is TGTGCCAGCAGCCGTATTTTAGACAGGGAGCAGTTCTTC.